These 30 T cell receptor beta chains came from one sample sequenced in a study of shared clonotypes between healthy human individuals (dated by TCRdb to 2018 to 2021). Library construction relied on the immunoSEQ multiplex PCR assay. In TCRdb, the immuneACCESS table is reduced to in-frame sequences with V and J assigned. These tables do not hold every clone; where another copy was compared, an unresolved V gene accounts for under half, and the others remain unexplained. Counted in this sample were about 1,800,000 clones; about 94% of them appeared once. 1% to 1.5% of the sample belongs to the ten largest clones. For the CD8 naive samples, CD45RO-negative cells were positively selected for CCR7, yielding a CD45RA+CCR7+ population from which TemRA cells were excluded. The sample taken for sequencing was naive CD8+ T cells sorted from blood. Read against the paper, the sample's cell subset or site label means: CD45RA+CCR7+. The receptor set was obtained from a man aged 18 to 30 in good health.

The chain employs TRBV7-9 and TRBJ2-7, with 10 bases fitting TRBD2. Germline values: CDR1 SEHNR, CDR2 FQNEAQ (reference sequence). The CDR3 runs 18 residues. V shed 5 bases and J 3 bases; nucleotides not matched to a gene: 16. For the CDR3, the DNA is TGTGCCAGCAGCCCCCAGGGTAGCGGGGGGCCGGGTGTCTACGAGCAGTACTTC. This encodes CASSPQGSGGPGVYEQYF. The full variable domain, in which reference TRBV7-9 and TRBJ2-7 provide the parts outside the CDR3, is DTGVSQNPRHKITKRGQNVTFRCDPISEHNRLYWYRQTLGQGPEFLTYFQNEAQLEKSRLLSDRFSAERPKGSFSTLEIQRTEQGDSAMYLCASSPQGSGGPGVYEQYFGPGTRLTVT.

V gene TRBV5-1 combines with J gene TRBJ2-5; 11 bases fit TRBD1. Trimming cost V 4 bases and J 1 base; bases outside gene matches: 6. The CDR3 is 16 amino acids. CDR1 and CDR2 from the germline V gene are SGHRS and YFSETQ. The CDR3 DNA is TGCGCCAGCAGCATAGCCGGGACAGGGGGCCAAGAGACCCAGTACTTC. Translation gives CASSIAGTGGQETQYF.

About this clone itself: At the DNA level, this CDR3 is encoded by other sequences in the same sample as well. The V and J genes are TRBV7-6 and TRBJ2-7; 9 nucleotides match TRBD1. The CDR3 sequence is 14 residues long. Germline V CDR1 and CDR2: SGHVS, FNYEAQ. Trimming at V came to 8 bases and at J to 0 bases, leaving 5 bases not matched to a gene. CDR3 coding DNA: TGTGCCAGCTCCGCGGGACAGGGCTCCTACGAGCAGTACTTC. Translating gives CASSAGQGSYEQYF.

This sequence joins TRBV30 and TRBJ2-7, with D hard to call. Germline assignment: CDR1 GTSNPN and CDR2 SVGIG (reference sequence). The CDR3 has 12 amino acids. V lost 5 bases, J lost 3 bases, and 11 bases lay in between. The CDR3 protein is CAWALNNYEQYF. The CDR3 bases are TGTGCCTGGGCTCTCAACAACTACGAGCAGTACTTC.

J is TRBJ2-2 and V is TRBV15, with D unclear. The V and J ends lost 1 base and 6 bases respectively, with 6 bases between them. The CDR3 totals 13 residues. Germline values: CDR1 LNHNV, CDR2 YYDKDF (reference sequence). The CDR3 spells CATSRGMAGELFF. The DNA of the CDR3 is TGTGCCACCAGCAGAGGCATGGCCGGGGAGCTGTTTTTT.

The chain employs TRBV6-5 and TRBJ1-2, with a tentative D call TRBD1 (6 bases). Germline V CDR1 and CDR2: MNHEY, SVGAGI. The CDR3 has 14 amino acids. V lost 0 bases, J lost 5 bases, and 10 bases lay in between. This CDR3 reads CASSYSMDSYGYTF. As DNA, the CDR3 is TGTGCCAGCAGTTACTCCATGGACAGTTATGGCTACACCTTC.

The table lists this clone with a count of one. This CDR3 is also generated by other DNA sequences in the sample. The genes are TRBV7-2 and TRBJ2-3; 9 bases line up with TRBD1. The V gene end was trimmed by 5 bases and the J gene end by 2 bases; junction bases not matched to a gene: 8. CDR1 SGHTA and CDR2 FQGNSA come from the germline V gene. CDR3 length: 16 residues. CDR3 residues: CASSRHRDRDTDTQYF. The CDR3, as DNA: TGTGCCAGCAGCCGTCACAGGGACAGGGACACAGATACGCAGTATTTT.

The V call is TRBV28, the J call TRBJ2-1; no reliable D call. The CDR3 totals 12 residues. In germline, CDR1 is MDHEN, CDR2 SYDVKM. With 6 bases removed from V and 8 bases from J, the gap between germline ends came to 11 bases. The CDR3 DNA reads as TGTGCCAGCAGGGGGATTGAGGATGAGCAGTTCTTC. Its translation: CASRGIEDEQFF.

The gene calls are TRBV30 and TRBJ1-1; D perhaps matches TRBD1 (5 bases). The CDR3 length is 12 residues. Germline V gives CDR1 GTSNPN, CDR2 SVGIG (reference sequence). V was trimmed by 5 bases and J by 0 bases, leaving 7 bases between them. CDR3 in DNA: TGTGCCTGGGGCAGGGTGAACACTGAAGCTTTCTTT. This translates into CAWGRVNTEAFF.

Concerning this clone: Distinct nucleotide sequences in the sample also encode this CDR3. The gene calls are TRBV9 and TRBJ2-3; possible D gene TRBD2, 7 bases. V was cut by 0 bases and J by 5 bases, with 10 bases left in between. Per germline, CDR1 SGDLS and CDR2 YYNGEE. The CDR3 spans 14 residues. CDR3 DNA: TGTGCCAGCAGCGTAGAGGGGGGGATAGATACGCAGTATTTT. This gives the protein CASSVEGGIDTQYF.

The V call is TRBV5-4, the J call TRBJ1-6, with TRBD1 as a possible D gene (5 bases). The CDR3 covers 16 residues. Germline V gene lookup returns CDR1 SGHNT and CDR2 YYREEE (reference sequence). Trimming removed 0 bases from V and 6 bases from J, with 13 bases in between. The CDR3 loop reads CASSLAGVGANSPLHF. CDR3 DNA sequence: TGTGCCAGCAGCTTGGCCGGGGTAGGGGCTAATTCACCCCTCCACTTT.

This clone was seen just once. The chain recombines TRBV5-4 with TRBJ2-7; 10 bases align to TRBD2. J lost 6 bases, V lost 0 bases, and 6 bases had no gene match. CDR3 size: 15 residues. The germline gives CDR1 SGHNT, CDR2 YYREEE (reference sequence). Here the CDR3 reads CASSLAPSGGGEQYF. The DNA of the CDR3 is TGTGCCAGCAGCTTGGCCCCTAGCGGGGGTGGCGAGCAGTACTTC.

V gene TRBV6-5 combines with J gene TRBJ2-1; D gene uncertain. V lost 6 bases to trimming and J lost 0 bases, with 12 bases between them. This CDR3 is 15 amino acids long. Per the germline V gene, CDR1 is MNHEY and CDR2 is SVGAGI. Here the CDR3 reads CASRGTLGSYNEQFF. Written as DNA, the CDR3 is TGTGCCAGCAGAGGAACGTTAGGCTCCTACAATGAGCAGTTCTTC.

CDR3 sequence reads: CASSQLLQSQETQYF. The DNA of the CDR3 is TGTGCCAGCAGCCAACTCCTACAGTCCCAAGAGACCCAGTACTTC. The chain couples TRBV7-6 to TRBJ2-5; no reliable D call. V lost 5 bases, J lost 1 base, and 14 bases lay in between. CDR1 SGHVS and CDR2 FNYEAQ come from the germline V gene. CDR3 length: 15 residues.

The CDR3 region is CASTLWGRIETYEQYF. The CDR3 DNA reads as TGTGCCAGCACCTTATGGGGACGGATCGAGACCTACGAGCAGTACTTC. This chain links TRBV6-6 with TRBJ2-7; D might be TRBD1 or TRBD2, each matching 5 bases. Trimming cost V 7 bases and J 2 bases, with 21 bases left between them. Germline CDR1 and CDR2: MNHNY and SVGAGI (reference sequence). The CDR3 is 16 amino acids.

The chain links TRBV2 to TRBJ2-2, with D possibly TRBD2 on 6 matching bases. Trimming pared 4 bases from V and 1 base from J, leaving 10 bases between. The V gene's germline CDR1 is SNHLY and CDR2 FYNNEI. This CDR3 comprises 15 residues. Written as DNA, the CDR3 is TGTGCCAGCAGTGGCGGGACCATGAACACCGGGGAGCTGTTTTTT. Translation gives CASSGGTMNTGELFF.

V gene TRBV4-3 combines with J gene TRBJ2-3; 9 bases are shared with TRBD2. Germline trimming cut 0 bases from V and 4 bases from J; bases unmatched to any gene: 11. The length of the CDR3 is 18 residues. CDR1 is LGHNA, CDR2 YSLEER, per germline. The CDR3 DNA follows: TGCGCCAGCAGCCAAGATCTGCTAGCGGGAACCCATGCAGATACGCAGTATTTT. This encodes CASSQDLLAGTHADTQYF.

The rearrangement joins TRBV19 to TRBJ2-7; tentatively, D is TRBD2 (5 bases). Germline lookup yields CDR1 LNHDA and CDR2 SQIVND (reference sequence). The CDR3 spans 15 residues. V was pared by 3 bases and J by 0 bases, with 12 bases between. The CDR3 nucleotides read TGTGCCAGTAGTATCGGGGTCAGTAGCTCCTACGAGCAGTACTTC. Protein product: CASSIGVSSSYEQYF. The variable domain in full, with the rest retrieved from reference TRBV19 and TRBJ2-7, is DGGITQSPKYLFRKEGQNVTLSCEQNLNHDAMYWYRQDPGQGLRLIYYSQIVNDFQKGDIAEGYSVSREKKESFPLTVTSAQKNPTAFYLCASSIGVSSSYEQYFGPGTRLTVT.

This chain connects TRBV6-1 to TRBJ1-2; 7 nucleotides align to TRBD1. The CDR3 is made up of 15 amino acids. Germline CDR1 reads MNHNS; CDR2 reads SASEGT. V lost 2 bases, J lost 7 bases, and 10 bases stayed unmatched. The DNA for the CDR3 is TGTGCCAGCAGTGAATGGGTAGGGGGCTTAAGTGGCTACACCTTC. It is translated as CASSEWVGGLSGYTF.

The chain carries TRBV27 and TRBJ2-2, with 7 bases aligning to TRBD1. The V gene's germline CDR1 is MNHEY and CDR2 SMNVEV (reference sequence). After removal of 5 bases from V and 6 bases from J, the junction contained 6 bases not matched to a gene. CDR3 length: 14 amino acids. CDR3 sequence: CASSPRTGPGELFF. CDR3 bases: TGTGCCAGCAGTCCCCGGACAGGACCCGGGGAGCTGTTTTTT.

The chain uses TRBV6-1 and TRBJ2-1; the D is unclear. The ends were cut back, 2 bases at V and 3 bases at J, with 8 bases in the middle. Germline V gene data show CDR1 as MNHNS and CDR2 as SASEGT. The CDR3 extends over 14 amino acids. This CDR3 reads CASSEPGYYNEQFF. DNA for the CDR3: TGTGCCAGCAGTGAACCTGGGTACTACAATGAGCAGTTCTTC.

The CDR3 sequence is CASSGLSAGVGEQYF. For the CDR3, the DNA is TGTGCCAGCAGCGGTTTGAGTGCGGGAGTGGGGGAGCAGTACTTC. This sequence joins TRBV7-8 and TRBJ2-7; 7 bases are shared with TRBD2. Unmatched junction bases numbered 14, after V lost 5 bases and J lost 7 bases. The CDR3 runs to 15 residues. Per germline, CDR1 SGHVS and CDR2 FQNEAQ.

V and J are TRBV5-1 and TRBJ2-7; TRBD1 matches 7 bases. Germline CDR1 is SGHRS and CDR2 is YFSETQ. The CDR3 has 15 amino acids. The ends lost 5 bases at V and 4 bases at J; junction bases unmatched: 12. In DNA form, the CDR3 reads TGCGCCAGCAGTTCCCGTGACAGGGTTTCTTACGAGCAGTACTTC. Its translation is CASSSRDRVSYEQYF.

Note on this clone: Germline and junction disagree at one end, which may indicate a read error. The rearrangement links TRBV2 to TRBJ1-3; 7 positions agree with TRBD1. Germline V CDR1 and CDR2: SNHLY, FYNNEI. The CDR3 covers 16 residues. CDR3 in amino acids: CASSEAGGLTGNTIYF. The DNA for the CDR3 is TGTGCCAGCAGCGAAGCAGGGGGACTTACTGGAAACACCATATATTTT.

This clone was seen only once. The rearrangement uses TRBV28 and TRBJ2-1; D not certain. Trimming removed 3 bases at V and 1 base at J, with 10 bases between. Germline lookup yields CDR1 MDHEN and CDR2 SYDVKM. The CDR3 covers 15 residues. The CDR3: CASSFVGLSYNEQFF. CDR3 DNA sequence: TGTGCCAGCAGTTTCGTAGGCCTTTCCTACAATGAGCAGTTCTTC.

The V and J genes are TRBV7-2 and TRBJ2-3; D uncertain. CDR1 and CDR2 (germline): SGHTA, FQGNSA. The CDR3 spans 15 residues. Trimming left V 4 bases short and J 0 bases short, with 11 bases between. In DNA form, the CDR3 reads TGTGCCAGCAGCTCATGGGCTGGTAGCACAGATACGCAGTATTTT. Its protein is CASSSWAGSTDTQYF.

As regards this clone: Other nucleotide sequences in the sample specify the same CDR3. CDR3: CASSVAGASSYEQYF. The CDR3 DNA reads TGTGCCAGCAGCGTAGCGGGCGCAAGCTCCTACGAGCAGTACTTC. The J gene is TRBJ2-7, the V gene TRBV9; the D is unclear. The CDR3 is 15 residues long. Germline V CDR1 and CDR2: SGDLS, YYNGEE. With 0 bases removed from V and 0 bases from J, the gap between germline ends came to 10 bases.

The chain employs TRBV19 and TRBJ1-2; no reliable D call. The germline CDR1 and CDR2 sequences are LNHDA and SQIVND (reference sequence). The CDR3 is made up of 15 amino acids. Trimming removed 1 base from V and 0 bases from J, with 9 bases in between. CDR3 loop: CASSIGTRTNYGYTF. The CDR3 DNA reads TGTGCCAGTAGTATAGGAACACGGACTAACTATGGCTACACCTTC. Full variable domain (rest looked up from reference TRBV19 and TRBJ1-2): DGGITQSPKYLFRKEGQNVTLSCEQNLNHDAMYWYRQDPGQGLRLIYYSQIVNDFQKGDIAEGYSVSREKKESFPLTVTSAQKNPTAFYLCASSIGTRTNYGYTFGSGTRLTVV.

The chain employs TRBV9 and TRBJ1-5; no definite D call. CDR3 length: 12 residues. The germline CDR1 and CDR2 sequences are SGDLS and YYNGEE. V lost 0 bases to trimming and J lost 9 bases, with 7 bases between them. The CDR3 protein is CASSVDEGPQHF. For the CDR3, the DNA is TGTGCCAGCAGCGTAGACGAGGGGCCCCAGCATTTT.

The chain recombines TRBV4-1 with TRBJ2-7, with D perhaps TRBD2 (6 bases). CDR3 size: 14 residues. Per germline, CDR1 MGHRA and CDR2 YSYEKL. V was cut by 0 bases and J by 3 bases, with 9 bases left in between. The CDR3 DNA follows: TGCGCCAGCAGCCAAGAACTAGCAGGCTACGAGCAGTACTTC. Its protein product is CASSQELAGYEQYF.